The present TCR beta chain was sequenced within a study of shared clonotypes between healthy human individuals. The study, taken as a whole, reports: Roughly 4.6% of naive CD4 clonotypes were common to a few donors.

With regard to this clone: Its target is not known. This CDR3 is also generated by other DNA sequences in the sample.

The V end was cut by 4 bases, the J end by 5 bases, with 11 bases between. CDR3 length equals 13 residues. From germline, CDR1 is LNHDA and CDR2 SQIVND (reference sequence). Investigators spread the genomic DNA of each subset evenly over several immunoSEQ plates. Repertoires were generated with immunoSEQ multiplex PCR, while TCRdb's copy carries only in-frame clones and drops some. The sample lists 1,400,000 or so clones; around 98.5% were seen once. The sample comprised naive CD4+ T cells sorted from blood. Described subset: CD45RA+ positively selected. This rearrangement joins TRBV19 to TRBJ1-1; maybe TRBD1 (5 bases). The source is a man aged 25-45 years in good health. CDR3 bases: TGTGCCAGTAGTAGCAGGGTCGGGACTGAAGCTTTCTTT. Protein sequence: CASSSRVGTEAFF.